Below are 29 T cell receptor beta chains sequenced from a single sample in a study of cytomegalovirus exposure and HLA in healthy donors. PCR employed 60 Vbeta and 13 Jbeta primers. Libraries were prepared by immunoSEQ multiplex PCR; TCRdb keeps only in-frame clonotypes and omits some of them. The sample contains 150,000 to 200,000 clones, approximately 88% of which appear only once. Sequenced: PBMCs. The source of these receptors is a woman aged 18-29 years in good health and CMV-seronegative.

This chain connects TRBV28 to TRBJ2-2; 8 bases align to TRBD2. V trimming: 5 bases; J trimming: 7 bases; junction bases outside the gene matches: 9. Germline assignment: CDR1 MDHEN and CDR2 SYDVKM. The CDR3 runs 15 residues. The CDR3 region has the DNA TGTGCCAGCAGTGGAGACGGGGGGGCCCTCGGGGAGCTGTTTTTT. Translation: CASSGDGGALGELFF.

The CDR3 DNA sequence: TGCAGCGTTGAACTGGACAGGGGTTACGAGCAGTACTTC. Translation: CSVELDRGYEQYF. The chain recombines TRBV29-1 with TRBJ2-5; 9 nucleotides align to TRBD1. The assigned J gene may be wrong: the sequence end matches TRBJ2-7 better. The CDR3 spans 13 residues. CDR1 SQVTM and CDR2 ANQGSEA come from the germline V gene.

The CDR3 loop is CASRTIGEEKLFF. In nucleotides, the CDR3 is TGTGCCAGCAGAACCATAGGGGAAGAAAAACTGTTTTTT. The V gene is TRBV6-5, the J gene TRBJ1-4; possible D gene TRBD1, 5 bases. CDR1 and CDR2 (germline): MNHEY, SVGAGI. Trimming removed 6 bases at V and 8 bases at J, with 13 bases between. CDR3 length: 13 residues.

V is TRBV11-1 and J is TRBJ2-5, with 9 bases matching TRBD1. The CDR3 has 19 residues. Germline values: CDR1 SGHAT, CDR2 FQDESV (reference sequence). J was trimmed by 2 bases and V by 4 bases; bases with no gene match: 17. Here the CDR3 DNA reads TGTGCCAGCAGCTCCACCGCGGGACAGGGCCGGAGTGCTCAAGAGACCCAGTACTTC. Translated, it gives CASSSTAGQGRSAQETQYF.

This clone has just a few counts. The rearrangement joins TRBV28 to TRBJ1-5; weak D call: TRBD1 (6 bases). V was trimmed by 6 bases and J by 1 base, leaving 13 bases between them. This CDR3 has 15 residues. CDR1 is MDHEN and CDR2 is SYDVKM in the germline V gene. CDR3 DNA sequence: TGTGCCAGCAGGTTGACAGGTTCCAGCAATCAGCCCCAGCATTTT. This gives the protein CASRLTGSSNQPQHF.

The chain couples TRBV2 to TRBJ2-1; TRBD2 agrees at 8 bases. Germline-derived CDR1 and CDR2 are SNHLY and FYNNEI. J gave up 4 bases and V 8 bases, and 10 bases lay outside the gene matches. This CDR3 region has 15 residues. CDR3 residues: CASHEAGGPYNEQFF. CDR3 nucleotides: TGTGCCAGCCATGAGGCGGGGGGACCGTACAATGAGCAGTTCTTC.

This chain joins TRBV30 and TRBJ1-1; D gene uncertain. This CDR3 has 11 amino acids. Germline V gene lookup returns CDR1 GTSNPN and CDR2 SVGIG (reference sequence). The CDR3 DNA is TGTGGAGGGTTCATGAACACTGAAGCTTTCTTT. Translating it yields CGGFMNTEAFF. Drawing the rest from reference TRBV30 and TRBJ1-1, the complete variable domain is SQTIHQWPATLVQPVGSPLSLECTVEGTSNPNLYWYRQAAGRGLQLLFYSVGIGQISSEVPQNLSASRPQDRQFILSSKKLLLSDSGFYLCGGFMNTEAFFGQGTRLTVV.

The table lists this clone with a few counts. The chain has TRBV30 and TRBJ1-2; tentatively, D is TRBD1 (6 bases). The CDR3 is 12 residues long. Germline assignment: CDR1 GTSNPN and CDR2 SVGIG (reference sequence). The ends were cut back, 4 bases at V and 8 bases at J, with 14 bases in the middle. CDR3 DNA sequence: TGTGCCTGGAAGACAACAGGGAAGGGCTACACCTTC. It codes for CAWKTTGKGYTF.

The rearrangement uses TRBV5-1 and TRBJ2-7, with TRBD1 matching 8 bases. V was clipped by 4 bases and J by 2 bases; unmatched bases: 11. Per germline, CDR1 SGHRS and CDR2 YFSETQ. The CDR3 length is 16 residues. DNA of the CDR3: TGCGCCAGCAGCGGGGTAAGGACAGGGATGACCTACGAGCAGTACTTC. Its protein is CASSGVRTGMTYEQYF.

The CDR3 region is CASSVGVDRGNTEAFF. As DNA, the CDR3 is TGTGCCAGCAGCGTAGGTGTAGACAGGGGTAACACTGAAGCTTTCTTT. J is TRBJ1-1 and V is TRBV9, with 8 bases identical to TRBD1. CDR1 and CDR2 from the germline V gene are SGDLS and YYNGEE. V was clipped by 0 bases and J by 2 bases; unmatched bases: 6. The CDR3 length is 16 residues. The entire variable domain, with the rest obtained from reference TRBV9 and TRBJ1-1, is as follows: DSGVTQTPKHLITATGQRVTLRCSPRSGDLSVYWYQQSLDQGLQFLIQYYNGEERAKGNILERFSAQQFPDLHSELNLSSLELGDSALYFCASSVGVDRGNTEAFFGQGTRLTVV.

Written as DNA, the CDR3 is TGTGCCAGCAGCGCGGACAGGGGTATGAACACTGAAGCTTTCTTT. The encoded protein is CASSADRGMNTEAFF. The chain employs TRBV6-4 and TRBJ1-1, with TRBD1 identical over 9 bases. V dropped 6 bases and J dropped 0; count of bases not matched to a gene: 5. Per the germline V gene, CDR1 is MRHNA and CDR2 is SNTAGT. The CDR3 length is 15 residues.

This clone appeared a single time. The chain is built from TRBV5-1 and TRBJ1-4, with a weak D call TRBD1 (6 bases). Deletions cut 7 bases from V and 7 bases from J, with 17 bases between. CDR3 length equals 14 residues. Germline V gives CDR1 SGHRS, CDR2 YFSETQ. CDR3 nucleotide sequence: TGCGCCAGCCGAGGTGGGGGCGCGGGTGAAAAACTGTTTTTT. It yields the protein CASRGGGAGEKLFF.

The chain carries TRBV5-6 and TRBJ1-6; TRBD1 agrees at 10 bases. The CDR3 contains 16 residues. After removal of 1 base from V and 7 bases from J, the junction contained 5 bases not matched to a gene. Per the germline V gene, CDR1 is SGHDT and CDR2 is YYEEEE. CDR3 nucleotide sequence: TGTGCCAGCAGCTTGAGGGACAGGGGACGAAATTCACCCCTCCACTTT. Amino acid sequence: CASSLRDRGRNSPLHF. Filled out from reference TRBV5-6 and TRBJ1-6, the complete variable domain reads DAGVTQSPTHLIKTRGQQVTLRCSPKSGHDTVSWYQQALGQGPQFIFQYYEEEERQRGNFPDRFSGHQFPNYSSELNVNALLLGDSALYLCASSLRDRGRNSPLHFGNGTRLTVT.

This clone has just one count. This chain connects TRBV5-1 to TRBJ2-1; tentative D call: TRBD2 (6 bases). The V gene lost 4 bases and the J gene lost 5 bases, with 10 bases spanning the gap. CDR1 and CDR2 from the germline V gene are SGHRS and YFSETQ. CDR3 length equals 13 residues. Here the CDR3 DNA reads TGCGCCAGCAGCCCGGGGGTAGACAATGAGCAGTTCTTC. Translated: CASSPGVDNEQFF.

J is TRBJ1-6 and V is TRBV2, with 9 bases fitting TRBD1. This CDR3 spans 15 amino acids. The V and J ends lost 6 bases and 7 bases, in that order; junction bases with no gene match: 7. The V gene's germline CDR1 is SNHLY and CDR2 FYNNEI. As DNA, the CDR3 is TGTGCCAGCAGCTATAACAGGGGGCAGAATTCACCCCTCCACTTT. Translated: CASSYNRGQNSPLHF.

CDR3 sequence: CASRGGAGYGYTF. The CDR3 region has the DNA TGTGCCAGCCGGGGGGGGGCTGGCTATGGCTACACCTTC. This rearrangement joins TRBV2 to TRBJ1-2; possible D gene TRBD1, 6 bases. CDR3 length: 13 residues. Trimming left V 8 bases short and J 4 bases short, with 14 bases between. Germline CDR1 SNHLY, CDR2 FYNNEI.

The chain uses TRBV5-1 and TRBJ2-3, with 8 positions matching TRBD1. The CDR3 contains 15 residues. The V gene's germline CDR1 is SGHRS and CDR2 YFSETQ. The ends lost 4 bases at V and 6 bases at J; junction bases unmatched: 10. CDR3 in amino acids: CASSPGGDRLDTQYF. CDR3 DNA: TGCGCCAGCAGCCCCGGCGGGGACAGGCTGGATACGCAGTATTTT.

The table lists this clone with a few counts. The chain joins TRBV5-1 to TRBJ1-2, with D perhaps TRBD1 (5 bases). This CDR3 comprises 13 residues. V was trimmed by 4 bases and J by 4 bases, leaving 11 bases between them. Germline values: CDR1 SGHRS, CDR2 YFSETQ. The CDR3 protein is CASSGGAAYGYTF. The CDR3 DNA sequence: TGCGCCAGCAGCGGAGGGGCCGCCTATGGCTACACCTTC.

CDR3 DNA: TGTGCCAGTAGTCCAAGACGCCTAGCTAACTATGGCTACACCTTC. Residues: CASSPRRLANYGYTF. The chain uses TRBV19 and TRBJ1-2; D ambiguous. Germline V gives CDR1 LNHDA, CDR2 SQIVND (reference sequence). V shed 5 bases and J shed 0 bases, with 13 bases lying between them. The CDR3 is 15 residues long.

This clone was counted once. The CDR3 here is CASSSTGVFDYGYTF. The CDR3 region has the DNA TGTGCCAGCAGCTCCACAGGGGTCTTTGACTATGGCTACACCTTC. The chain is built from TRBV5-6 and TRBJ1-2; 7 positions match TRBD1. In germline, CDR1 is SGHDT, CDR2 YYEEEE. Losses at the gene ends were 3 bases for V and 3 bases for J; bases not matched to a gene: 8. The CDR3 runs 15 residues.

V and J are TRBV28 and TRBJ1-5, with D unresolved. CDR3 length: 12 residues. CDR1 and CDR2 (germline): MDHEN, SYDVKM. Trimming removed 2 bases from V and 7 bases from J, with 6 bases in between. DNA for the CDR3: TGTGCCAGCAGTTTAGAGGAGCAGCCCCAGCATTTT. Protein product: CASSLEEQPQHF.

The chain couples TRBV28 to TRBJ1-4, with D uncertain. Germline V lookup: CDR1 MDHEN, CDR2 SYDVKM. Trimming removed 0 bases from V and 7 bases from J, with 6 bases in between. The CDR3 sequence is 13 residues long. CDR3 nucleotide sequence: TGTGCCAGCAGTTTATGGACTGGTGAAAAACTGTTTTTT. This gives the protein CASSLWTGEKLFF.

The chain couples TRBV7-9 to TRBJ1-1; 8 bases are shared with TRBD1. The CDR3 consists of 17 residues. Germline lookup yields CDR1 SEHNR and CDR2 FQNEAQ (reference sequence). V was clipped by 2 bases and J by 5 bases; unmatched bases: 13. CDR3 protein: CASSLSPLAGGRTEAFF. CDR3 nucleotide sequence: TGTGCCAGCAGCTTATCCCCCCTTGCAGGGGGCAGGACTGAAGCTTTCTTT. The entire variable domain, with the rest obtained from reference TRBV7-9 and TRBJ1-1, is as follows: DTGVSQNPRHKITKRGQNVTFRCDPISEHNRLYWYRQTLGQGPEFLTYFQNEAQLEKSRLLSDRFSAERPKGSFSTLEIQRTEQGDSAMYLCASSLSPLAGGRTEAFFGQGTRLTVV.

V is TRBV5-6 and J is TRBJ2-1; no clear D gene. Germline loops: CDR1 SGHDT, CDR2 YYEEEE. The CDR3 sequence is 13 residues long. V was cut by 0 bases and J by 3 bases, with 4 bases left in between. In DNA form, the CDR3 reads TGTGCCAGCAGCTTGGACAGCTACAATGAGCAGTTCTTC. Its translation: CASSLDSYNEQFF.

The V and J genes are TRBV7-9 and TRBJ1-2; D not certain. Trimming removed 4 bases from V and 4 bases from J, with 16 bases in between. The CDR3 extends over 15 amino acids. CDR1 SEHNR and CDR2 FQNEAQ come from the germline V gene (reference sequence). CDR3 sequence: CASSSLLRESYGYTF. In nucleotides, the CDR3 is TGTGCCAGCAGCTCATTACTACGGGAGTCCTATGGCTACACCTTC. The whole variable domain, filled in from reference TRBV7-9 and TRBJ1-2, reads DTGVSQNPRHKITKRGQNVTFRCDPISEHNRLYWYRQTLGQGPEFLTYFQNEAQLEKSRLLSDRFSAERPKGSFSTLEIQRTEQGDSAMYLCASSSLLRESYGYTFGSGTRLTVV.

The rearrangement links TRBV6-1 to TRBJ2-1; 8 nucleotides agree with TRBD2. The CDR3 is 14 amino acids. Germline lookup yields CDR1 MNHNS and CDR2 SASEGT. V trimming: 7 bases; J trimming: 2 bases; junction bases outside the gene matches: 4. The CDR3 sequence: CASMRRGAYNEQFF. CDR3 bases: TGTGCCAGCATGCGGCGGGGGGCCTACAATGAGCAGTTCTTC.

This CDR3 reads CASSLGLAGTYEQYF. CDR3 nucleotide sequence: TGCGCCAGCAGCTTGGGGCTAGCGGGGACCTACGAGCAGTACTTC. This chain connects TRBV5-1 to TRBJ2-7, with TRBD2 matching over 9 bases. V lost 0 bases to trimming and J lost 2 bases; unmatched junction nucleotides: 3. There are 15 residues in the CDR3. Germline values: CDR1 SGHRS, CDR2 YFSETQ.

This chain joins TRBV6-5 and TRBJ1-2; possibly TRBD1 for D (6 bases). Trimming removed 8 bases at V and 3 bases at J, with 19 bases between. The germline V gene encodes CDR1 MNHEY and CDR2 SVGAGI. This CDR3 region has 15 residues. The CDR3 DNA follows: TGTGCCAGCGGACGACAGGCTGCCTCGGACTATGGCTACACCTTC. This translates into CASGRQAASDYGYTF.

The chain recombines TRBV27 with TRBJ1-1; D possibly corresponds to TRBD1 (6 bases). The CDR3 length is 15 residues. The V gene's germline CDR1 is MNHEY and CDR2 SMNVEV (reference sequence). Trimming shortened V by 6 bases and J by 9 bases, and 23 bases separated the two germline ends. The CDR3, as DNA: TGTGCCAGCAGACCCTTTGGCCAGGGGTATCCCCAAGCTTTCTTT. Its protein is CASRPFGQGYPQAFF.